This entry lists 16 T cell receptor beta chains sequenced from one sample in a study of identical twins. One entry per CDR3 protein results from TCRdb running MiXCR on the 5' RACE reads. The sample has 600,000 to 700,000 distinct CDR3 sequences; less than 25% are singletons. This same sample was also part of a study on T cells expressing NK-cell markers.

Sequencing used PBMCs. The origin of the receptors is a woman in her late teens or twenties in good health.

This sequence joins TRBV29-1 and TRBJ2-3; tentatively, D is TRBD2 (7 bases). This CDR3 region has 14 residues. Germline CDR1 SQVTM, CDR2 ANQGSEA. With 3 bases removed from V and 3 bases from J, the gap between germline ends came to 13 bases. As DNA, the CDR3 is TGCAGCGTTGATCCCGCGGGGGCAACAGATACGCAGTATTTT. Protein product: CSVDPAGATDTQYF.

This clonotype was recorded a few times. This chain connects TRBV4-2 to TRBJ2-3; D is perhaps TRBD2 (7 bases). The CDR3 runs 16 residues. From germline, CDR1 is LGHNA and CDR2 YNFKEQ. V was pared by 0 bases and J by 3 bases, with 13 bases between. CDR3 DNA: TGTGCCAGCAGCCAAGAGGGGGGGCTGGAGACAGATACGCAGTATTTT. As protein: CASSQEGGLETDTQYF.

Many counts were recorded for this clonotype. The chain recombines TRBV10-3 with TRBJ1-6; a weak D match, TRBD1 (6 bases). The CDR3 loop spans 14 amino acids. Germline lookup yields CDR1 ENHRY and CDR2 SYGVKD. The V gene lost 4 bases and the J gene lost 5 bases, with 9 bases spanning the gap. The CDR3 protein is CAISGGGNNSPLHF. In nucleotides, the CDR3 is TGTGCCATCAGTGGAGGGGGGAATAATTCACCCCTCCACTTT.

The CDR3 here is CASSIPATDTQYF. In nucleotides, the CDR3 is TGCGCCAGCAGCATTCCGGCCACAGATACGCAGTATTTT. The chain employs TRBV5-1 and TRBJ2-3, with D hard to call. CDR1 is SGHRS and CDR2 is YFSETQ in the germline V gene. The CDR3 extends over 13 amino acids. Between the trimmed V and J ends, which lost 4 bases and 2 bases, there was a span of 8 bases. Combining the CDR3 with reference TRBV5-1 and TRBJ2-3 gives the whole variable domain KAGVTQTPRYLIKTRGQQVTLSCSPISGHRSVSWYQQTPGQGLQFLFEYFSETQRNKGNFPGRFSGRQFSNSRSEMNVSTLELGDSALYLCASSIPATDTQYFGPGTRLTVL.

The chain uses TRBV2 and TRBJ2-7, with D perhaps matching TRBD1 (7 bases). Trimming took off 3 bases at V and 0 bases at J, with 12 bases between the two ends. Germline-derived CDR1 and CDR2 are SNHLY and FYNNEI. The CDR3 totals 15 residues. In DNA form, the CDR3 reads TGTGCCAGCAGTGAGCGGGACAGTGTCTCCTACGAGCAGTACTTC. Protein sequence: CASSERDSVSYEQYF.

This clonotype was observed many times. This chain uses TRBV6-5 with TRBJ2-1; D is unclear. The germline V gene has CDR1 MNHEY and CDR2 SVGAGI. Trimming shortened V by 8 bases and J by 5 bases, and 7 bases separated the two germline ends. This CDR3 is built from 11 residues. The CDR3 nucleotides read TGTGCCAGCGGCTGGGACAATGAGCAGTTCTTC. This codes for CASGWDNEQFF.

The sample holds a few counts of this clonotype. The V call is TRBV7-2, the J call TRBJ2-1; D is possibly TRBD2 (6 bases). This CDR3 contains 15 residues. V shed 2 bases and J shed 3 bases, with 11 bases lying between them. Germline V gene lookup returns CDR1 SGHTA and CDR2 FQGNSA. For the CDR3, the DNA is TGTGCCAGCAGCTTAACGGCGGGACTCTACAATGAGCAGTTCTTC. It yields the protein CASSLTAGLYNEQFF.

Note on this clonotype: This may arise from a read error, as a much more abundant clone is one base away. The chain couples TRBV12-3 or TRBV12-4 to TRBJ2-1; 12 nucleotides align to TRBD2. CDR3 length: 19 amino acids. The DNA for the CDR3 is TGTACCAGCAGTTTAGTTAGAAGGGGGCTAGCGGGAGGGAGGTATGAGCAGTTCTTC. Translating gives CTSSLVRRGLAGGRYEQFF.

This clonotype was detected a few times. The chain joins TRBV27 to TRBJ2-1; D is unclear. V gave up 3 bases and J gave up 0 bases, with 9 bases separating them. CDR3 size: 15 residues. Germline CDR1 MNHEY, CDR2 SMNVEV (reference sequence). CDR3 coding DNA: TGTGCCAGCAGTTTCGTCCCGAGCTCCTACAATGAGCAGTTCTTC. This sequence encodes CASSFVPSSYNEQFF.

V is TRBV29-1 and J is TRBJ2-1, with a tentative D call TRBD2 (5 bases). The length of the CDR3 is 13 residues. CDR1 is SQVTM, CDR2 ANQGSEA, per germline. V was pared by 4 bases and J by 0 bases, with 7 bases between. CDR3 in amino acids: CSVAAGSYNEQFF. In nucleotides, the CDR3 is TGCAGCGTTGCCGCGGGCTCCTACAATGAGCAGTTCTTC.

V gene TRBV11-2 combines with J gene TRBJ1-2, with 9 bases identical to TRBD1. The V segment lost 5 bases and the J segment 8 bases; nucleotides outside the gene matches: 6. The CDR3 spans 13 residues. The germline V gene encodes CDR1 SGHAT and CDR2 FQNNGV. The CDR3 spells CASSRDRAGGYTF. In nucleotides, the CDR3 is TGTGCCAGCAGCCGGGACAGGGCGGGGGGCTACACCTTC.

This clonotype has a handful of counts. V gene TRBV12-3 or TRBV12-4 combines with J gene TRBJ2-1; possible D gene TRBD1, 6 bases. The CDR3 loop spans 12 amino acids. Trimming stripped 7 bases from V and 6 bases from J, with 10 bases between. CDR3 DNA: TGTGCCAGCACCATAGGGGGCAATGAGCAGTTCTTC. Translating gives CASTIGGNEQFF.

The chain combines TRBV12-3 or TRBV12-4 with TRBJ1-1; 7 bases agree with TRBD1. This CDR3 region has 14 residues. The trim removed 4 bases at V and 10 bases at J, leaving 12 bases unmatched. CDR3 sequence reads: CASSSPTGLRVAFF. In DNA form, the CDR3 reads TGTGCCAGCAGTTCCCCGACAGGGTTGAGGGTAGCTTTCTTT.

This clonotype was seen more than once but under ten times. The chain joins TRBV6-5 to TRBJ2-5; 7 bases are a match to TRBD2. The CDR3 length is 14 residues. V shed 0 bases, J shed 2 bases, and the junction held 0 bases outside the gene matches. The germline V gene has CDR1 MNHEY and CDR2 SVGAGI. CDR3 residues: CASSYSRGQETQYF. The CDR3 nucleotides read TGTGCCAGCAGTTACTCGCGGGGGCAAGAGACCCAGTACTTC.

This clonotype was counted a single time. A read error may explain this, as a much larger clone is one base away. V gene TRBV7-9 combines with J gene TRBJ2-7; a weak D match, TRBD2 (6 bases). The germline V and J ends were trimmed by 8 bases and 0 bases, with 8 bases remaining between them. Per germline, CDR1 SEHNR and CDR2 FQNEAQ (reference sequence). This CDR3 has 12 residues. CDR3 loop: CASAGSSYEQYF. In DNA, the CDR3 is TGTGCCAGCGCGGGGAGCTCCTACGAGCAGTACTTC.

This clonotype has just a few counts. In DNA, the CDR3 is TGCGCCAGCAGCTTGTGGGACAGCGGGGAGACCCAGTACTTC. Translation: CASSLWDSGETQYF. The genes are TRBV5-1 and TRBJ2-5, with TRBD1 as a possible D gene (7 bases). The CDR3 runs 14 residues. From germline, CDR1 is SGHRS and CDR2 YFSETQ. V was pared by 1 base and J by 5 bases, with 12 bases between.